Below, 11 T cell receptor beta chains from the same sample are listed, as sequenced in a study of identical twins. A single record per CDR3 protein comes from TCRdb applying MiXCR to the 5' RACE reads. The sample records 700,000 or so distinct CDR3 sequences, around 20% being singletons. The same data also went into a second study, on T cells expressing NK-cell markers.

Specimen: PBMCs. All receptors derive from a woman between 18 and 29 years old in good health.

This clonotype was counted between two and nine times. The rearrangement joins TRBV12-3 or TRBV12-4 to TRBJ2-7, with 8 bases lining up with TRBD1. Trimming took 6 bases from V and 5 from J; bases not matched to a gene: 6. The CDR3 loop spans 13 amino acids. The CDR3 nucleotides read TGTGCCAGCAGACTAGGCAGGGGGCACGAGCAGTACTTC. Translated, it gives CASRLGRGHEQYF.

There are a few counts of this clonotype. V and J are TRBV7-6 and TRBJ2-7, with TRBD2 matching over 8 bases. Germline V gives CDR1 SGHVS, CDR2 FNYEAQ. With 2 bases clipped from V and 1 base from J, the junction kept 7 bases outside the gene matches. The CDR3 length is 16 residues. Here the CDR3 DNA reads TGTGCCAGCAGCTTAACGCCACTAGCGGAGTCCTACGAGCAGTACTTC. Translating gives CASSLTPLAESYEQYF.

This chain uses TRBV5-5 with TRBJ2-5; a weak D match, TRBD2 (6 bases). Per germline, CDR1 SGHKS and CDR2 YYEKEE (reference sequence). The ends were cut back, 5 bases at V and 0 bases at J, with 8 bases in the middle. The CDR3 spans 13 residues. The CDR3, as DNA: TGTGCCAGCAGGGCGGGGTACCAAGAGACCCAGTACTTC. Amino acids: CASRAGYQETQYF.

V is TRBV14 and J is TRBJ2-7; 11 bases line up with TRBD2. The CDR3 totals 13 residues. Germline V CDR1 and CDR2: SGHDN, FVKESK. Trimming cost V 6 bases and J 6 bases; bases outside gene matches: 4. In DNA form, the CDR3 reads TGTGCCAGCAGACCTAGCGGGAGGCCCGAGCAGTACTTC. It codes for CASRPSGRPEQYF.

In its sample, this clonotype was seen many times. V gene TRBV15 combines with J gene TRBJ2-5; maybe TRBD2 (5 bases). Looked up from germline, CDR1 is LNHNV and CDR2 is YYDKDF (reference sequence). The CDR3 is made up of 18 amino acids. The V gene lost 2 bases and the J gene lost 1 base, with 20 bases spanning the gap. This chain's CDR3 is CATSRSLRDSLRQETQYF. The DNA of the CDR3 is TGTGCCACCAGCAGATCCCTCCGGGATTCTCTTCGCCAAGAGACCCAGTACTTC. Combining the CDR3 with reference TRBV15 and TRBJ2-5 gives the whole variable domain DAMVIQNPRYQVTQFGKPVTLSCSQTLNHNVMYWYQQKSSQAPKLLFHYYDKDFNNEADTPDNFQSRRPNTSFCFLDIRSPGLGDTAMYLCATSRSLRDSLRQETQYFGPGTRLLVL.

In its sample, this clonotype was seen many times. The chain recombines TRBV6-5 with TRBJ2-2, with 9 bases that match TRBD1. Germline CDR1 and CDR2: MNHEY and SVGAGI. CDR3 length: 15 residues. V lost 2 bases and J lost 4; bases outside the gene matches: 2. The chain's CDR3 is CASSYRQGGTGELFF. CDR3 DNA sequence: TGTGCCAGCAGTTACCGACAGGGGGGCACCGGGGAGCTGTTTTTT.

The chain has TRBV10-3 and TRBJ2-7; D is ambiguous. Germline CDR1 ENHRY, CDR2 SYGVKD. The CDR3 is 14 residues long. V lost 5 bases and J lost 2, with 13 bases in between. The CDR3 bases are TGTGCCATCAGTTCTACAGCCGCCCCCTACGAGCAGTACTTC. It translates to CAISSTAAPYEQYF.

This clonotype was counted only a few times. This rearrangement joins TRBV20-1 to TRBJ2-1, with D perhaps matching TRBD2 (6 bases). V was clipped by 4 bases and J by 3 bases, with 16 bases between them. CDR1 and CDR2 from the germline V gene are DFQATT and SNEGSKA (reference sequence). The CDR3 length is 15 residues. The CDR3 DNA is TGCAGTGCTATCCGACGGGAGCACTACTACAATGAGCAGTTCTTC. This translates into CSAIRREHYYNEQFF.

This clonotype was picked up many times. Relative to the germline gene, one junction end is altered; a read error may explain this. The rearrangement uses TRBV5-1 and TRBJ1-1, with D tentatively TRBD1 (5 bases). Germline values: CDR1 SGHRS, CDR2 YFSETQ. The CDR3 sequence is 12 residues long. The DNA for the CDR3 is TGTGCCAGCAGCTTACGCACAGGTGAAGCTTTCTTT. Translation: CASSLRTGEAFF.

This clonotype was observed a few times. The chain combines TRBV6-5 with TRBJ1-2; TRBD1 agrees at 7 bases. There are 16 residues in the CDR3. Germline lookup yields CDR1 MNHEY and CDR2 SVGAGI. The V gene end was trimmed by 4 bases and the J gene end by 3 bases; junction bases not matched to a gene: 11. In nucleotides, the CDR3 is TGTGCCAGCAGTTTCCAGATAGAAAGGGGGCACTATGGCTACACCTTC. This translates into CASSFQIERGHYGYTF.

The table lists this clonotype with many counts. The chain has TRBV20-1 and TRBJ2-5; 7 bases match TRBD1. This CDR3 is 13 amino acids long. Germline assignment: CDR1 DFQATT and CDR2 SNEGSKA (reference sequence). V lost 6 bases, J lost 2 bases, and 6 bases stayed unmatched. In DNA form, the CDR3 reads TGCAGTGCCCGTCCGGGACAGCAAGAGACCCAGTACTTC. Its translation: CSARPGQQETQYF.